These T cell receptor beta chains were read from a single sample in a study of technical replicates of blood from a few donors. Clones were sequenced by immunoSEQ multiplex PCR, and TCRdb holds only the in-frame ones, with some missing. The sample gives tens of thousands of clones, around 87% of which show up once; under 6.5% is in the top ten. Specimen: PBMCs. These receptors were obtained from a human donor in good health. Some clones in this sample may be carry-over from other donors' samples. The CDR3 runs from the conserved cysteine through the conserved F or W. The D gene is left open where the match is weak. Clone size, where shown, is once, few, many, or a class for clones that have expanded.

j_call clone_size v_call d_call cdr3_aa cdr3_nt
TRBJ2-1 once TRBV5-4 . CASRSSSDEQFF TGTGCCAGCAGGTCCTCTAGCGATGAGCAGTTCTTC
TRBJ1-6 . TRBV30 . CAWSHGGNNSPLHF TGTGCCTGGAGTCACGGGGGGAATAATTCACCCCTCCACTTT
TRBJ2-3 . TRBV2 TRBD2 CASRAPRDYRTDTQYF TGTGCCAGCCGGGCCCCCCGGGACTATCGCACAGATACGCAGTATTTT
TRBJ1-3 . TRBV5-6 TRBD1 CASSSLTGRSGNTIYF TGTGCCAGCAGCTCTTTGACAGGGCGCTCTGGAAACACCATATATTTT
TRBJ2-1 . TRBV7-9 . CASSLARVKPSYNEQFF TGTGCCAGCAGCTTAGCCAGGGTTAAGCCCTCCTACAATGAGCAGTTCTTC
TRBJ1-5 . TRBV18 TRBD1 CASSPNGQGSNQPQHF TGTGCCAGCTCACCCAACGGACAGGGTAGCAATCAGCCCCAGCATTTT
TRBJ2-3 . TRBV7-2 . CASSLLADTDTQYF TGTGCCAGCAGCTTATTAGCGGACACAGATACGCAGTATTTT
TRBJ2-7 . TRBV5-4 TRBD1 CASSWGTGVLEQYF TGTGCCAGCAGCTGGGGGACAGGGGTTTTGGAGCAGTACTTC
TRBJ2-5 . TRBV11-2 TRBD2 CASSLASGRPRGETQYF TGTGCCAGCAGCTTAGCTAGCGGGAGGCCAAGGGGAGAGACCCAGTACTTC
TRBJ1-2 . TRBV11-2 TRBD1 CASSLDRGQNGYTF TGTGCCAGCAGCTTGGACAGGGGGCAGAATGGCTACACCTTC
TRBJ2-7 few TRBV30 TRBD2 CAWSVSSSGSSYEQYF TGTGCCTGGAGTGTAAGTTCTAGCGGGAGCTCCTACGAGCAGTACTTC
TRBJ2-7 . TRBV6-5 TRBD1 CASAFMYRGFYEQYF TGTGCCAGCGCATTTATGTACAGGGGTTTCTACGAGCAGTACTTC
TRBJ2-7 . TRBV7-9 TRBD2 CASSSASGATYEQYF TGTGCCAGCAGCTCCGCTAGCGGGGCCACCTACGAGCAGTACTTC
TRBJ1-5 . TRBV18 TRBD1 CASSPVGPGQGGGNQPQHF TGTGCCAGCTCACCGGTCGGGCCCGGACAGGGTGGGGGCAATCAGCCCCAGCATTTT
TRBJ2-3 . TRBV7-2 . CASSFYSGGRRDTQYF TGTGCCAGCAGCTTTTACTCCGGGGGAAGGAGAGATACGCAGTATTTT
TRBJ2-6 . TRBV5-4 . CASSLARSIGANVLTF TGTGCCAGCAGCTTGGCCCGGTCTATTGGGGCCAACGTCCTGACTTTC
TRBJ2-7 . TRBV6-1 TRBD1 CASRGQGSAYEQYF TGTGCCAGCCGGGGACAGGGTAGCGCCTACGAGCAGTACTTC
TRBJ2-1 once TRBV30 TRBD2 CAWSPGLDFNEQFF TGTGCCTGGAGTCCGGGACTAGACTTCAATGAGCAGTTCTTC
TRBJ1-1 . TRBV9 . CASSARDTVNTEAFF TGTGCCAGCAGCGCCCGGGACACCGTGAACACTGAAGCTTTCTTT
TRBJ2-3 . TRBV2 . CASTGVRTDTQYF TGTGCCAGCACCGGGGTGCGCACAGATACGCAGTATTTT
TRBJ1-6 . TRBV7-8 . CASSPEYRAGDSPLHF TGTGCCAGCAGCCCGGAATACAGGGCGGGCGATTCACCCCTCCACTTT
TRBJ2-7 . TRBV14 . CASSGREIIYVEQYF TGTGCCAGCAGTGGCCGGGAGATTATCTACGTGGAGCAGTACTTC
TRBJ1-2 . TRBV14 TRBD1 CASSITTGVNGYTF TGTGCCAGCAGCATTACAACAGGGGTAAATGGCTACACCTTC
TRBJ2-5 once TRBV7-6 TRBD1 CASSRQGWETQYF TGTGCCAGCAGCAGACAGGGTTGGGAGACCCAGTACTTC
TRBJ1-1 once TRBV30 . CAWSAAATEAFF TGTGCCTGGAGTGCCGCGGCCACTGAAGCTTTCTTT
TRBJ1-2 few TRBV7-9 TRBD1 CASRATGGDGYTF TGTGCCAGCAGAGCCACAGGGGGTGATGGCTACACCTTC
TRBJ1-2 . TRBV7-2 . CASSGSVNFEYYGYTF TGTGCCAGCAGCGGAAGCGTGAATTTTGAATACTATGGCTACACCTTC
TRBJ1-2 . TRBV5-1 . CASSLEPQGTNYGYTF TGCGCCAGCAGCTTGGAACCCCAGGGAACTAACTATGGCTACACCTTC
TRBJ1-1 . TRBV7-3 TRBD1 CASRPEGTGSTEAFF TGTGCCAGCAGGCCCGAGGGGACAGGGTCGACTGAAGCTTTCTTT
TRBJ2-7 . TRBV7-9 TRBD2 CASSSSGHSYEQYF TGTGCCAGCAGCTCTAGCGGGCATTCCTACGAGCAGTACTTC
TRBJ2-5 . TRBV6-5 TRBD2 CASSWGAGGGETQYF TGTGCCAGCAGTTGGGGAGCGGGGGGGGGAGAGACCCAGTACTTC
TRBJ2-1 . TRBV6-5 . CASRRTSNEQFF TGTGCCTCCCGCCGGACATCCAATGAGCAGTTCTTC
TRBJ2-5 . TRBV11-3 . CASSFGETQYF TGTGCCAGCAGCTTCGGTGAGACCCAGTACTTC
TRBJ2-1 . TRBV5-5 . CASSLGHGGWDEQFF TGTGCCAGCAGCTTGGGGCACGGGGGTTGGGATGAGCAGTTCTTC
TRBJ1-5 . TRBV6-1 TRBD1 CASSEMSGGGNQPQHF TGTGCCAGCAGTGAAATGTCAGGGGGAGGCAATCAGCCCCAGCATTTT
TRBJ2-7 once TRBV7-9 . CASSMALGWGRTYEQYF TGTGCCAGCAGCATGGCTCTAGGGTGGGGCCGTACCTACGAGCAGTACTTC
TRBJ2-7 . TRBV21-1 . CASSVALTYEQYF TGTGCCAGCAGCGTCGCGTTGACCTACGAGCAGTACTTC
TRBJ2-3 once TRBV4-1 . CASTGDIGTDTQYF TGCGCCAGCACCGGGGACATCGGGACAGATACGCAGTATTTT
TRBJ1-1 . TRBV30 . CAWSVLERDTEAFF TGTGCCTGGAGTGTACTGGAGCGAGACACTGAAGCTTTCTTT
TRBJ1-2 once TRBV7-9 . CASSAGVLQNYGYTF TGTGCCAGCAGCGCAGGGGTCCTACAGAACTATGGCTACACCTTC
TRBJ2-7 . TRBV4-3 . CASSQGQGGEEQYF TGCGCCAGCAGCCAAGGACAGGGAGGAGAAGAGCAGTACTTC